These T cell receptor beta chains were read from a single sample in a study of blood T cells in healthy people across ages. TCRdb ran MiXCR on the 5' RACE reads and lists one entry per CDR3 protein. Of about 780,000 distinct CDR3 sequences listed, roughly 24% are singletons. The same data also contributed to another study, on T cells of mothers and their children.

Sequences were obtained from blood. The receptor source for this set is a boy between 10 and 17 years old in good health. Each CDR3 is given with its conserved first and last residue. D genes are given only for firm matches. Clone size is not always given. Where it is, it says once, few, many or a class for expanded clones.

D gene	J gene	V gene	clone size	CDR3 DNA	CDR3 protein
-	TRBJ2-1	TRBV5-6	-	TGTGCCAGCAGCTGGACAGTCTACAATGAGCAGTTCTTC	CASSWTVYNEQFF
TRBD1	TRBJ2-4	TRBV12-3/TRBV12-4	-	TGTGCCAGCAGTTTTAGGGGGCCCATTCAGTACTTC	CASSFRGPIQYF
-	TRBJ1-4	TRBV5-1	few	TGCGCCAGCAGCGCCAGGGACGGGACAAATGAAAAACTGTTTTTT	CASSARDGTNEKLFF
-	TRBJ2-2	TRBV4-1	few	TGCGCCAGCAGCCAACGGGTCGCTAGCCCGGCCGGGGAGCTGTTTTTT	CASSQRVASPAGELFF
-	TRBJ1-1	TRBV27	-	TGTGCCAGCAGACCTCGCCTACACACTGAAGCTTTCTTT	CASRPRLHTEAFF
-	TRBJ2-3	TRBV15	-	TGTGCCACCAGCAGAGATGTGGGGGGAACGGCTGCAGATACGCAGTATTTT	CATSRDVGGTAADTQYF
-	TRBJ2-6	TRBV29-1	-	TGCAGCGTTTTTGGGGTCGGCCGCTCTGGGGCCAACGTCCTGACTTTC	CSVFGVGRSGANVLTF
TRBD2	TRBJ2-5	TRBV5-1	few	TGCGCCAGGGTGAGCGGGGGGGGGATCCAAGAGACCCAGTACTTC	CARVSGGGIQETQYF
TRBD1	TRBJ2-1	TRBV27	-	TGTGCCAGCAGTCCTATACTAACAGGGGGGACAGGCTACAATGAGCAGTTCTTC	CASSPILTGGTGYNEQFF
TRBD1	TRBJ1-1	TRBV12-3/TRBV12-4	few	TGTGCCAGCAGTCCCGGAGGGGGCTACACTGAAGCTTTCTTT	CASSPGGGYTEAFF
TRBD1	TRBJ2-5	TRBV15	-	TGTGCCACCAGCAGAGAACCGACAGGGTCTCGGGAGACCCAGTACTTC	CATSREPTGSRETQYF
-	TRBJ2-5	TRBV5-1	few	TGCGCCAGCAGCTCTTGGCCGAAAGAGACCCAGTACTTC	CASSSWPKETQYF
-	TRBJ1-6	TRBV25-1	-	TGTGCCAGCAGTGGGACAGCCCGGAGCTACCTCCACTTT	CASSGTARSYLHF
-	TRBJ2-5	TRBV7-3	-	TGTGCCAGCAGCTTAGAGGGGCCGGCCCCAGAGACCCAGTACTTC	CASSLEGPAPETQYF
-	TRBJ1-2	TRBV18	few	TGTGCCAGCTCAAACCCCAGGGACTATGGCTACACCTTC	CASSNPRDYGYTF
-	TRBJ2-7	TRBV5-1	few	TGCGCCAGCGGAAGGGACACATCCTACGAGCAGTACTTC	CASGRDTSYEQYF
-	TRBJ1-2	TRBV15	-	TGTGCCACCAGCAGAGAGGGGGGGCTACACTATGGCTACACCTTC	CATSREGGLHYGYTF
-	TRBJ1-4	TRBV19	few	TGTGCCAGTAGAGTAGGTTCTGCAACTAATGAAAAACTGTTTTTT	CASRVGSATNEKLFF
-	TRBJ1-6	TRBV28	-	TGTGCCAGCAGTCGGGCCTGGGAGAATTCACCCCTCCACTTT	CASSRAWENSPLHF
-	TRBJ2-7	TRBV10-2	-	TGCGCCAGCAGTGAGAGGGTCAGGGTCATGGCAACCCACGAGCAGTACTTC	CASSERVRVMATHEQYF
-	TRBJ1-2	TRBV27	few	TGTGCCAGCAGGGGCAGGGTCTTCGATGGCTACACCTTC	CASRGRVFDGYTF
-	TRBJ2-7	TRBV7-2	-	TGTGCCAGCAGCAAGTTTCGGGACAATGGAGGTTCCTACGAGCAGTACTTC	CASSKFRDNGGSYEQYF
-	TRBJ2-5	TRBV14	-	TGTGCCAGCAGCCTCTTAATAGGGCAAGAGACCCAGTACTTC	CASSLLIGQETQYF
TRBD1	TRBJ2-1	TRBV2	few	TGTGCCAGCAGGCCGGGACAGGGGACCAATGAGCAGTTCTTC	CASRPGQGTNEQFF